This TCR beta chain was identified during a study of control samples from healthy donors and cancer patients. Using immunoSEQ multiplex PCR, the repertoire was profiled, and TCRdb retains in-frame clones only, with some absent. Counted here are about 130,000 clones, roughly 92% occurring once; the ten biggest clones make up approximately 6%. The sample comprised blood. This sequence was found in a man between 18 and 29 years old in good health.

The CDR3 DNA reads as TGTGCCAGCAGTGAGGCCAGGGACCATGGCTACACCTTC. It specifies CASSEARDHGYTF. V gene TRBV25-1 combines with J gene TRBJ1-2, with D possibly being TRBD1 (5 bases). This CDR3 has 13 amino acids. Looked up from germline, CDR1 is MGHDK and CDR2 is SYGVNS. The germline V and J ends were trimmed by 3 bases and 6 bases, with 11 bases remaining between them.